The clone carrying this TCR beta chain was recorded only once. The immunoSEQ assay was v3. The protocol was immunoSEQ multiplex PCR, while the TCRdb copy is restricted to in-frame clones and leaves out a portion. The data contain fewer than 65,000 clones, about 81% of them seen just once; the ten biggest clones take up under 3%. Time point here: pre-treatment sample, taken before nivolumab and TIL therapy. These data originate in a study of TIL therapy for anti-PD-1-resistant metastatic lung cancer. In the study overall: Median patient age was about 50, ranging about 38-80 years.

This CDR3 is built from 14 residues. Trimming cost V 4 bases and J 16 bases; bases outside gene matches: 15. CDR1 is SGHVS and CDR2 is FNYEAQ in the germline V gene. Sequencing was performed on blood, taken at baseline. This sequence originates from a person aged 25 to 80 with non-small cell lung cancer. The J gene is TRBJ2-1, the V gene TRBV7-6, with TRBD1 matching 8 bases. The CDR3 nucleotides are TGTGCCAGCAGCTCCCGGTCGTCAGACAGGGGTTTATTCTTC. Amino acid sequence: CASSSRSSDRGLFF.